The subject of this entry is one T cell receptor (beta chain). The specificity of this receptor is unknown. One base away there is no much larger clone; base qualities are not given. Explained via the paper, the time point label denotes: baseline before oral tofacitinib. From alopecia areata patients, peripheral blood was collected along with lesional scalp punch biopsies. After PBMCs were isolated by density centrifugation and stained for CD3, CD4 and CD8, a FACSAria was used to sort CD4+ and CD8+ T cells. CDR1 SGHAT and CDR2 FQNNGV are derived from the germline V gene. Here V drops 0 bases and J drops 13 bases, and the junction holds 5 bases not matched to any gene. The CDR3 holds 12 amino acids from the cysteine to the phenylalanine. Only the CDR3 region is kept as DNA, spanning 36 bases read in frame from base 1. The data stem from a study of CD8+ T cells in alopecia areata (dated by TCRdb to 2016 to 2019). About the investigation overall: Treated patients were enrolled in an open-label pilot trial of oral tofacitinib, 5 to 10 mg twice daily, for moderate-to-severe alopecia areata. Patients stayed on tofacitinib for 6 to 18 months and then had 6 months of follow-up off drug so that delayed response and recurrence could be assessed. High-throughput TCRbeta sequencing was used to examine T cell clonal expansion in alopecia areata in both the C3H/HeJ mouse model and human patients. In humans, TCRbeta sequencing was performed on scalp tissue and on sorted CD4+ and CD8+ peripheral blood T cells from healthy controls and from patients with patchy or totalis/universalis alopecia areata. Biopsies were taken from tofacitinib-treated patients at baseline and again at 4 and 24 weeks into treatment, and several of those patients also had a later scalp biopsy. Scalp clonality was compared across normal scalp (n=4), patchy alopecia areata scalp (n=8), and alopecia totalis/universalis scalp (n=8). The RNA source kit depended on sample type: the PAXgene miRNA kit for fixed scalp, the miRNeasy kit for PBMCs, and the RNeasy kit for mouse skin. TCRbeta CDR3 regions were amplified by immunoSEQ multiplex PCR using 35 Vbeta forward and 13 Jbeta reverse primers.

The research as a whole found: Compared with normal scalp, lesional scalp had higher clonality and more expanded CD8+ clones, particularly in alopecia totalis/universalis, a pattern that suggests antigenic drive. TCR sequences shared between patients were less clear than in mice, possibly partly because of HLA diversity in the patient population. Scalp TCR repertoire analysis is complicated because resident alphabeta T cells in normal human skin are also sequenced, whereas mouse skin is dominated by gammadelta T cells.

Library preparation used the immunoSEQ multiplex PCR assay. RNA was extracted from all samples and reverse transcribed into cDNA as template for TCR sequencing. SuperScript III was used to make first-strand cDNA, primed with a 2:1 mix of oligo-dT and random hexamers. A synthetic immune receptor repertoire was used to measure amplification bias, and any remaining bias was corrected computationally. The original methods were these. Raw reads were preprocessed for error removal, and CDR3 was defined according to IMGT conventions as running from the conserved cysteine to phenylalanine. Clonality was calculated as 1 minus Shannon entropy normalized by log2 of the number of productive unique TCRs. CD4 or CD8 identity of scalp clones was inferred by cross-referencing scalp TCRbeta sequences with sorted blood CD4 and CD8 repertoires. The clones in this table, taken by TCRdb from immuneACCESS, are in-frame only. Not every clone is retained; where verified, under half of the shortfall comes from an unresolved V gene, and the cause of the rest is unknown. D and trimming were read from the DNA, whereas the V and J calls and clone size are those reported in that table. This sample gives some 170,000 clones in total; approximately 62% of them show up just once. Under 2% of the sample goes to the ten largest clones.

The chain employs TRBV11-2 and TRBJ1-2, with TRBD1 identical over 7 junction bases. The material sequenced was CD4+ T cells sorted from blood, taken at week 0. This clonotype originated in a human donor with alopecia areata. The CDR3 in this case is CASSLEGGQFTF. The nucleotides are TGTGCCAGCAGCTTAGAGGGGGGACAGTTCACCTTC.